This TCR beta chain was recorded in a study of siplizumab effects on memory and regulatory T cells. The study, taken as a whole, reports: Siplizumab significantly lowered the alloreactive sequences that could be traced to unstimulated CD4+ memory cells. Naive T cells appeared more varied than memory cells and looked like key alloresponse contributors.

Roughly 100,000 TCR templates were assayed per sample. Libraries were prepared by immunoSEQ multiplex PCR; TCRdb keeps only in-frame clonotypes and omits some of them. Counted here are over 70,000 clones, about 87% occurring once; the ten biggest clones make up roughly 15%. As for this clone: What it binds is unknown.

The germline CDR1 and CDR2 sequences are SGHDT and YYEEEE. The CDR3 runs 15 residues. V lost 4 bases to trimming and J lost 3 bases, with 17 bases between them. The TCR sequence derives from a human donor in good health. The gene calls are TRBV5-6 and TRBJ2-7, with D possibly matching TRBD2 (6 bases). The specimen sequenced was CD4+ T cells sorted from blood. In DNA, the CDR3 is TGTGCCAGCAGCCCGGACTTCGGGAGTTTCTACGAGCAGTACTTC. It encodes CASSPDFGSFYEQYF. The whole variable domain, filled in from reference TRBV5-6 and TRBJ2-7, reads DAGVTQSPTHLIKTRGQQVTLRCSPKSGHDTVSWYQQALGQGPQFIFQYYEEEERQRGNFPDRFSGHQFPNYSSELNVNALLLGDSALYLCASSPDFGSFYEQYFGPGTRLTVT.